This T cell receptor (beta chain) was recovered during a study of blood T cell repertoires in COVID-19. Across the study: There were acute and convalescent COVID-19 samples, and they came from the United States, Italy and Spain. The analysed material was cDNA or gDNA that came from T cells, B-cell-depleted T cells, or PBMCs.

Under the authors' procedure: Amplification with reference gene primers provided the estimates of nucleated cell counts. Sequencing used immunoSEQ multiplex PCR; TCRdb keeps in-frame clones, though not all of them. The DNA gave D and trimming, while V, J and clone size come from that table. The table includes 50,000 to 70,000 clones, more than 60% detected once. Per the germline V gene, CDR1 is SEHNR and CDR2 is FQNEAQ (reference sequence). V shed 4 bases and J shed 2 bases, with 11 bases lying between them. This CDR3 comprises 14 residues. This clonotype was sampled from a human donor in a cohort sampled during active COVID-19. The gene calls are TRBV7-9 and TRBJ2-5, with D tentatively TRBD2 (6 bases). Sequencing was performed on peripheral blood. The CDR3 region has the DNA TGTGCCAGCAGCTGGAGGGTGGAACAAGAGACCCAGTACTTC. This codes for CASSWRVEQETQYF.